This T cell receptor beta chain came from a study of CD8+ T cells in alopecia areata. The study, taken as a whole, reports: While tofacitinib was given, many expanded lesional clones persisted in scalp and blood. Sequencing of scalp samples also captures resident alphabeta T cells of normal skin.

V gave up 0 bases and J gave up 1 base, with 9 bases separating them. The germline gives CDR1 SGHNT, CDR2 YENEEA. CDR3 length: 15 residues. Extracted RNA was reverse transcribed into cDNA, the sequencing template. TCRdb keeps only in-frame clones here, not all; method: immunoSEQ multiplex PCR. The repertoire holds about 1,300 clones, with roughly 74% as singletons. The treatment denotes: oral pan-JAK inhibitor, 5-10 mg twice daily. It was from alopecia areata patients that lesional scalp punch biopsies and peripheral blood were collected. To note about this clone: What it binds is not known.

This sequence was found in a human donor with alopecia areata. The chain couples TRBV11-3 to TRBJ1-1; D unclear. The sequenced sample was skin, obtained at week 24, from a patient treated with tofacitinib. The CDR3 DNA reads TGTGCCAGCAGCTTAGATCGGTATCGGAACACTGAAGCTTTCTTT. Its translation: CASSLDRYRNTEAFF.